A single T cell receptor (beta chain) is shown here with its context. One end of the junction fails to match germline, which may point to a read error. These data are taken from a study of blood T cell repertoires in COVID-19. The wider study: Samples of COVID-19 (acute and convalescent) were obtained from the United States, Italy and Spain. The analysed material was cDNA or gDNA that came from T cells, B-cell-depleted T cells, or PBMCs.

Profiling relied on immunoSEQ multiplex PCR, and the TCRdb table lists in-frame clones only, not all of them. Of 300,000 to 450,000 clones in the sample, 85% are singletons; the top ten hold more than 3%. The CDR3 is made up of 13 amino acids. Germline V gene lookup returns CDR1 LGHDT and CDR2 YNNKEL (reference sequence). The specimen was peripheral blood. This TCR derives from a woman younger than 35 with acute or convalescent COVID-19. V usage is TRBV3-1 (or the pseudogene TRBV3-2) and J usage is TRBJ2-5; D might be TRBD1 (6 bases). The CDR3 here is CASSQVGGEAQYF. The CDR3 bases are TGTGCCAGCAGCCAAGTAGGGGGAGAGGCCCAGTACTTC.